Presented here are 19 T cell receptor beta chains from one specimen sequenced in a study of T cell responses to AZD1222 COVID-19 vaccine. This table comes from immunoSEQ multiplex PCR, and its TCRdb copy is limited to in-frame clones, with some not included. The sample lists about 150,000 clones, about 94% occurring once. The source was peripheral blood, collected 28 days after the second AZD1222 dose. These receptors all come from an adult who received the AZD1222 COVID-19 vaccine.

Concerning this clone: The junction departs from the called germline gene at one end, perhaps through a read error. The chain joins TRBV20-1 to TRBJ2-3; D perhaps matches TRBD1 (6 bases). There are 11 residues in the CDR3. From germline, CDR1 is DFQATT and CDR2 SNEGSKA (reference sequence). The CDR3: CSARGLDTQYF. In DNA, the CDR3 is TGCAGCGCTAGGGGGTTAGATACGCAGTATTTT.

The chain recombines TRBV7-8 with TRBJ2-2, with TRBD2 identical over 15 bases. The CDR3 has 16 residues. V lost 4 bases, J lost 8 bases, and 5 bases stayed unmatched. Germline V gene lookup returns CDR1 SGHVS and CDR2 FQNEAQ. The DNA of the CDR3 is TGTGCCAGCAGCTCGGGACTAGCGGGGGGCGCAGGGGAGCTGTTTTTT. This gives the protein CASSSGLAGGAGELFF. The variable domain in full, with the rest retrieved from reference TRBV7-8 and TRBJ2-2, is GAGVSQSPRYKVAKRGQDVALRCDPISGHVSLFWYQQALGQGPEFLTYFQNEAQLDKSGLPSDRFFAERPEGSVSTLKIQRTQQEDSAVYLCASSSGLAGGAGELFFGEGSRLTVL.

CDR3 coding DNA: TGCGCCAGCAGCCAACGATTCTACACTAATGACAGGGGCACTGAAGCTTTCTTT. Translating it yields CASSQRFYTNDRGTEAFF. This sequence joins TRBV4-3 and TRBJ1-1, with TRBD1 identical over 8 bases. The CDR3 has 18 amino acids. V trimming: 2 bases; J trimming: 4 bases; junction bases outside the gene matches: 15. Looked up from germline, CDR1 is LGHNA and CDR2 is YSLEER.

The table lists this clone with a few counts. This chain links TRBV4-1 with TRBJ2-7, with D maybe TRBD1 (7 bases). The CDR3 spans 15 residues. Looked up from germline, CDR1 is MGHRA and CDR2 is YSYEKL. The ends were cut back, 1 base at V and 6 bases at J, with 16 bases in the middle. CDR3 DNA sequence: TGCGCCAGCAGCCAAGGCAGGGGGGACCTCGCCGAGCAGTACTTC. It specifies CASSQGRGDLAEQYF.

About this clone: At one end the junction does not follow the germline gene, possibly because of a read error. This chain links TRBV7-2 with TRBJ2-1, with 10 positions matching TRBD2. The V gene's germline CDR1 is SGHTA and CDR2 FQGNSA. This CDR3 spans 12 amino acids. CDR3 protein: CASSLAGAVQFF. The CDR3 DNA follows: TGTGCCAGCAGCCTAGCGGGAGCGGTGCAGTTCTTC.

This clone was counted once. The V call is TRBV6-2 or TRBV6-3, the J call TRBJ2-2; 8 nucleotides agree with TRBD1. J was trimmed by 6 bases and V by 4 bases; bases with no gene match: 1. There are 13 residues in the CDR3. CDR1 and CDR2 from the germline V gene are MNHEY and SVGEGT. CDR3 loop: CASSSQGAGELFF. The DNA for the CDR3 is TGTGCCAGCAGTTCACAGGGGGCCGGGGAGCTGTTTTTT.

V and J are TRBV2 and TRBJ2-1; no clear D gene. The V gene lost 2 bases and the J gene lost 5 bases, with 13 bases spanning the gap. The CDR3 has 15 residues. Germline-derived CDR1 and CDR2 are SNHLY and FYNNEI. CDR3 DNA sequence: TGTGCCAGCAGTGAAAGGTTTTCGTTAAACAATGAGCAGTTCTTC. Translating it yields CASSERFSLNNEQFF.

V and J are TRBV11-1 and TRBJ2-3; 10 positions match TRBD2. V shed 8 bases, J shed 1 base, and the junction held 6 bases outside the gene matches. Germline values: CDR1 SGHAT, CDR2 FQDESV (reference sequence). This CDR3 comprises 15 residues. As DNA, the CDR3 is TGTGCCAGCCGCGGGACTAGCGCTGGCACAGATACGCAGTATTTT. Its protein is CASRGTSAGTDTQYF.

Here the CDR3 DNA reads TGTGCCAGCAGCCTCGACGGGAGCAATCAGCCCCAGCATTTT. Translated, it gives CASSLDGSNQPQHF. The chain has TRBV7-9 and TRBJ1-5, with unresolved D. The germline V gene encodes CDR1 SEHNR and CDR2 FQNEAQ (reference sequence). Between the trimmed V and J ends, which lost 5 bases and 1 base, there was a span of 9 bases. This CDR3 spans 14 amino acids.

V usage is TRBV10-1 and J usage is TRBJ2-3; D ambiguous. V was shortened by 4 bases and J by 6 bases, with 5 bases between the two germline ends. CDR3 size: 11 residues. From germline, CDR1 is WNHNN and CDR2 SYGVQD (reference sequence). CDR3 DNA: TGCGCCAGCAGTGGGTCGGATACGCAGTATTTT. This sequence encodes CASSGSDTQYF.

The V and J genes are TRBV20-1 and TRBJ1-2; D is unclear. In germline, CDR1 is DFQATT, CDR2 SNEGSKA (reference sequence). The V end was cut by 3 bases, the J end by 5 bases, with 10 bases between. The CDR3 has 12 amino acids. CDR3 bases: TGCAGTGCTAGTGGCAGGAGGTATGGCTACACCTTC. Protein sequence: CSASGRRYGYTF.

The V gene is TRBV6-5, the J gene TRBJ2-5; the D call may be TRBD1 or TRBD2 (5 bases each). Trimming removed 2 bases from V and 3 bases from J, with 7 bases in between. The CDR3 has 13 amino acids. Germline loops: CDR1 MNHEY, CDR2 SVGAGI. The CDR3, as DNA: TGTGCCAGCAGTTACAGGGGAGAAGAGACCCAGTACTTC. Residues: CASSYRGEETQYF.

This clone was detected only a few times. This chain's CDR3 is CASSIPGQLSMNTEAFF. Written as DNA, the CDR3 is TGTGCCAGTAGTATACCGGGACAACTATCTATGAACACTGAAGCTTTCTTT. The chain links TRBV19 to TRBJ1-1; maybe TRBD1 (6 bases). Between the trimmed V and J ends, which lost 2 bases and 0 bases, there was a span of 16 bases. This CDR3 has 17 residues. Germline V gene lookup returns CDR1 LNHDA and CDR2 SQIVND (reference sequence).

This clone is a singleton in its sample. This chain connects TRBV6-5 to TRBJ1-6; D call uncertain. Germline CDR1 reads MNHEY; CDR2 reads SVGAGI. The CDR3 spans 12 residues. V lost 10 bases and J lost 7, with 11 bases in between. CDR3 in DNA: TGTGCCACCTCTTCGGGGAATTCACCCCTCCACTTT. Amino acid sequence: CATSSGNSPLHF.

The rearrangement joins TRBV29-1 to TRBJ2-1, with 8 bases lining up with TRBD1. The CDR3 is 11 amino acids. Germline trimming cut 4 bases from V and 12 bases from J; bases unmatched to any gene: 5. Germline V gives CDR1 SQVTM, CDR2 ANQGSEA. CDR3 protein: CSVVQGGVQFF. The DNA for the CDR3 is TGCAGCGTTGTACAGGGGGGAGTGCAGTTCTTC.

The chain has TRBV4-1 and TRBJ2-5; 8 bases fit TRBD1. The J segment lost 7 bases and the V segment lost 3 bases, leaving 7 bases of the junction unmatched. Germline loops: CDR1 MGHRA, CDR2 YSYEKL. The CDR3 has 14 residues. The CDR3 is CASSQDRDWGTQYF. For the CDR3, the DNA is TGCGCCAGCAGCCAGGACAGGGATTGGGGGACCCAGTACTTC.

The genes are TRBV20-1 and TRBJ2-7, with TRBD1 matching over 7 bases. The ends lost 5 bases at V and 7 bases at J; junction bases unmatched: 5. The CDR3 runs to 11 residues. Germline-derived CDR1 and CDR2 are DFQATT and SNEGSKA (reference sequence). The chain's CDR3 is CSALTGREQYF. The CDR3 nucleotides read TGCAGTGCTCTGACAGGGCGGGAGCAGTACTTC.

CDR3 bases: TGTGCCAGCAGCCAAGATTACTCCTTAGGGGGCTACACCTTC. Encoded protein: CASSQDYSLGGYTF. V and J are TRBV4-2 and TRBJ1-2; D gene unclear. Trimming took 0 bases from V and 8 from J, leaving 13 bases between them. This CDR3 comprises 14 residues. Germline loops: CDR1 LGHNA, CDR2 YNFKEQ.

This clone appeared a single time. The chain has TRBV9 and TRBJ1-3; no definite D call. Germline CDR1 and CDR2: SGDLS and YYNGEE. Trimming shortened V by 1 base and J by 0 bases, and 5 bases separated the two germline ends. This CDR3 comprises 14 residues. The CDR3 bases are TGTGCCAGCAGCGTAACTTTCTCTGGAAACACCATATATTTT. Its protein product is CASSVTFSGNTIYF.